This entry is about one T cell receptor beta chain. This sample is part of a study of T cell changes during pregnancy in multiple sclerosis. Some clones are missing from TCRdb's copy, which holds only in-frame ones; the method was immunoSEQ multiplex PCR. The repertoire holds 75,000 to 90,000 clones, with approximately 90% as singletons. Germline CDR1 reads MNHNS; CDR2 reads SASEGT. CDR3 length equals 14 residues. The J segment lost 10 bases and the V segment lost 4 bases, leaving 10 bases of the junction unmatched. V gene TRBV6-1 combines with J gene TRBJ1-5; 7 bases agree with TRBD1. The TCR sequence derives from a female donor in good health, serving as a control in a pregnancy study. Some clones in this sample may be carry-over from other donors' samples. The sample was PBMCs, taken in the first trimester of pregnancy. In DNA, the CDR3 is TGTGCCAGCAGTGGTCGGGACAGCTACAAACCCCAGCATTTT. It yields the protein CASSGRDSYKPQHF.